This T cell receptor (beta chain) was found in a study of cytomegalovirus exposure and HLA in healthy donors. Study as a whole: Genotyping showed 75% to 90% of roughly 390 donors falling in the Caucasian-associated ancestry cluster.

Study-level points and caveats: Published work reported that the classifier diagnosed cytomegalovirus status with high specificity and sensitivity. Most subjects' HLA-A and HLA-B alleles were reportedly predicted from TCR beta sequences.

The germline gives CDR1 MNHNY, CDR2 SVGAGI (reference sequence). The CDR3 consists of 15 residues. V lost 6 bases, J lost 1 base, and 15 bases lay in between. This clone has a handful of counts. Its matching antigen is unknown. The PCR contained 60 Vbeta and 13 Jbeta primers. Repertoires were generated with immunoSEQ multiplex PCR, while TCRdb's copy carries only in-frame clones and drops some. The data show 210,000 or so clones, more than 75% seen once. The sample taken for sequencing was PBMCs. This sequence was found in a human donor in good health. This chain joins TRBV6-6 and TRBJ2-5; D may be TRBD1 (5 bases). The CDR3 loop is CASRRFTGSQETQYF. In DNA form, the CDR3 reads TGTGCCAGCAGACGCTTTACAGGCTCCCAAGAGACCCAGTACTTC.